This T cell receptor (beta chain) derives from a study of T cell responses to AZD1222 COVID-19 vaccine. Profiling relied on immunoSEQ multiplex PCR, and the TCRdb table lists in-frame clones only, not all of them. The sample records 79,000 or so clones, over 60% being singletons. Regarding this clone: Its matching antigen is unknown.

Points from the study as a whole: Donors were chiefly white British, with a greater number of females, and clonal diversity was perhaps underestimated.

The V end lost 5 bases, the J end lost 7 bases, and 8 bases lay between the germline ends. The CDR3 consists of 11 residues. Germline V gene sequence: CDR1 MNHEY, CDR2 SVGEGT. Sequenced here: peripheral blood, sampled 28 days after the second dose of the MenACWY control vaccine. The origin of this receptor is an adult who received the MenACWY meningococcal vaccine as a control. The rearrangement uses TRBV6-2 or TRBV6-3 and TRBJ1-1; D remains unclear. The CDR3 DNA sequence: TGTGCCAGCAGTATGGGATATGAAGCTTTCTTT. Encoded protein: CASSMGYEAFF.